This T cell receptor beta chain was recorded in a study of cytomegalovirus exposure and HLA in healthy donors. The PCR used 60 Vbeta and 13 Jbeta primers. Sequenced by immunoSEQ multiplex PCR; TCRdb stores in-frame clones only, minus some. The sample holds about 100,000 clones, 74% seen once. Per germline, CDR1 MNHEY and CDR2 SVGAGI. CDR3 size: 14 residues. Between the trimmed V and J ends, which lost 2 bases and 2 bases, there was a span of 9 bases. Sequenced: PBMCs. V and J are TRBV6-5 and TRBJ2-5; D perhaps matches TRBD1 (5 bases). The receptor was derived from a man aged 50 to 59 in good health and CMV-seropositive. The CDR3 reads CASSYQTAQETQYF. The CDR3 DNA is TGTGCCAGCAGTTACCAGACAGCTCAAGAGACCCAGTACTTC.